The rows below give T cell receptor beta chains drawn from one sample of a study of T-cell reconstitution after alpha-beta-depleted transplantation in children. In TCRdb, the PCR reads were re-called with MiXCR into one record per CDR3 protein. The repertoire holds fewer than 750,000 distinct CDR3 sequences, with 23% as singletons. The sequences come from PBMCs, mostly from graft donor cells, collected 360 days after TCRalphabeta/CD19-depleted stem cell transplant. These receptors came from a boy in the first two years of life who had a stem cell transplant for acute myeloid leukemia, so the T cells may come from the graft donor. Each CDR3 is given with its conserved first and last residue. D genes are given only for firm matches. Only part of the rows carry a size: once, few, many, or a class if the clone is expanded.

clone_size	v_call	cdr3_length	j_call	d_call	cdr3_nt	cdr3_aa
many	TRBV7-9	15	TRBJ2-3	TRBD2	TGTGCCAGCAGCTTAACGCGGGGGGTAGCAGATACGCAGTATTTT	CASSLTRGVADTQYF
-	TRBV6-2/TRBV6-3	18	TRBJ2-7	TRBD2	TGTGCCAGCAGTTACTTGGGACTAGCGGGGGCCGCCTCCTACGAGCAGTACTTC	CASSYLGLAGAASYEQYF
once	TRBV4-3	17	TRBJ2-1	-	TGCGCCAGCAGCCGGACCTCTAGGAGAGGCACCCGCAATGAGCAGTTCTTC	CASSRTSRRGTRNEQFF
few	TRBV28	14	TRBJ2-3	-	TGTGCCAGCAGTCCTGCTCGGGGCCGGGGTACGCAGTATTTT	CASSPARGRGTQYF
-	TRBV20-1	13	TRBJ1-1	TRBD1	TGCAGTGCCCGTCTGACAGGGAGGGCTGAAGCTTTCTTT	CSARLTGRAEAFF
few	TRBV20-1	17	TRBJ2-5	-	TGCAGTGCTAGAGACTCAGGGATGGCGAGTCGGGAAGAGACCCAGTACTTC	CSARDSGMASREETQYF
-	TRBV12-3/TRBV12-4	13	TRBJ2-1	-	TGTGCCAGCAGTTGGGTCCCCTACAATGAGCAGTTCTTC	CASSWVPYNEQFF
-	TRBV10-2	12	TRBJ1-1	-	TGCGCCAGCAGACGTTGGTGGGCTGAAGCTTTCTTT	CASRRWWAEAFF
-	TRBV29-1	11	TRBJ1-2	-	TGCAGCGTTGAATTGTCTCGGGGCTACACCTTC	CSVELSRGYTF
-	TRBV11-2	16	TRBJ2-1	-	TGTGCCAGCAGCCCCCCGGAGGGTCCCGACTACAATGAGCAGTTCTTC	CASSPPEGPDYNEQFF
many	TRBV20-1	14	TRBJ2-1	TRBD2	TGCAGTGCCCTGACTAGCCCCTTCTACAATGAGCAGTTCTTC	CSALTSPFYNEQFF
few	TRBV4-2	16	TRBJ2-2	TRBD1	TGTGCCAGCAGCCAAGCTCCCGACAGGGACACCGGGGAGCTGTTTTTT	CASSQAPDRDTGELFF
few	TRBV7-6	13	TRBJ2-3	TRBD2	TGTGCCAGCAGCTTCTGGGAGGGGGATACGCAGTATTTT	CASSFWEGDTQYF
few	TRBV29-1	16	TRBJ1-1	-	TGCAGCGTTGAGCCCTATCGGACCCTTGGGGGGACTGAAGCTTTCTTT	CSVEPYRTLGGTEAFF
-	TRBV7-9	16	TRBJ1-2	TRBD1	TGTGCCAGCAGCTTAGCCCGGACAGGGGATCGCAATGGCTACACCTTC	CASSLARTGDRNGYTF
-	TRBV12-3/TRBV12-4	18	TRBJ2-5	-	TGTGCCAGCAGTTTCTGGTCAGGGAAAGGACTGTCCCAAGAGACCCAGTACTTC	CASSFWSGKGLSQETQYF
few	TRBV12-3/TRBV12-4	13	TRBJ2-5	-	TGTGCCAGCACTTGGGACTTCGAAGGGGACCAGTACTTC	CASTWDFEGDQYF
few	TRBV6-5	15	TRBJ2-1	-	TGTGCCAGCAGTTACGACTCGACTCAAACCAAGGAGCAGTTCTTC	CASSYDSTQTKEQFF
many	TRBV3-1	18	TRBJ2-6	-	TGTGCCAGCAGCCAGATCGGGACGGCATACTCTGGGGCCAACGTCCTGACTTTC	CASSQIGTAYSGANVLTF
many	TRBV28	13	TRBJ2-1	TRBD2	TGTGCCAGCAGTAGCGGGGGATACAATGAGCAGTTCTTC	CASSSGGYNEQFF
-	TRBV20-1	15	TRBJ2-3	TRBD2	TGCAGTGCTAGTCGGGCTAGCGGGGGGACAGATACGCAGTATTTT	CSASRASGGTDTQYF
many	TRBV11-2	15	TRBJ1-5	TRBD1	TGTGCCAGCAGCCCAAGCAGGGGGCGGAATCAGCCCCAGCATTTT	CASSPSRGRNQPQHF
few	TRBV6-1	15	TRBJ2-7	TRBD2	TGTGCCAGCAGACTGACTAGCGGACGTACCTACGAGCAGTACTTC	CASRLTSGRTYEQYF
-	TRBV11-2	13	TRBJ2-3	-	TGTGCCAGCAGCTTCCTGAGCACAGATACGCAGTATTTT	CASSFLSTDTQYF
-	TRBV12-3/TRBV12-4	14	TRBJ2-3	TRBD2	TGTGCCAGCAATCCTAGCGGGGGGGTGGATACGCAGTATTTT	CASNPSGGVDTQYF
many	TRBV28	14	TRBJ2-5	-	TGTGCCAGCAGTTTAGTTCAGACGCTCGAGACCCAGTACTTC	CASSLVQTLETQYF
few	TRBV29-1	15	TRBJ2-1	-	TGCAGCGCCCGGAGGGGACAGATGTTGGCCGATGAGCAGTTCTTC	CSARRGQMLADEQFF
few	TRBV20-1	13	TRBJ2-7	-	TGCAGTGCTAGTGGGCGGGGTACCTACGAGCAGTACTTC	CSASGRGTYEQYF
-	TRBV12-3/TRBV12-4	14	TRBJ2-1	TRBD1	TGTGCCAGCAGTACGGGACAGACCTACAATGAGCAGTTCTTC	CASSTGQTYNEQFF
few	TRBV27	16	TRBJ2-2	-	TGTGCCAGCAGTTTAGGCAGGGCTCCGATCACCGGGGAGCTGTTTTTT	CASSLGRAPITGELFF
many	TRBV20-1	14	TRBJ1-5	-	TGCAGTGCGAGGGGCGGGGGGAGCAATCAGCCCCAGCATTTT	CSARGGGSNQPQHF